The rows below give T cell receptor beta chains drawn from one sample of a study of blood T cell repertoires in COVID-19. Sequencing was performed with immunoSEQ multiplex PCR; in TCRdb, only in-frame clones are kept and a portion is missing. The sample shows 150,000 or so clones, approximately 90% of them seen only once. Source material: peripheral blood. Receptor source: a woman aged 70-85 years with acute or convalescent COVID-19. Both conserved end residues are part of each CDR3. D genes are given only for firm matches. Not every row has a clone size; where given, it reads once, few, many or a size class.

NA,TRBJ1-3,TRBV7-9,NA,CASRELGRGESGNTIYF,TGTGCCAGCAGGGAACTCGGGCGGGGGGAGTCCGGAAACACCATATATTTT
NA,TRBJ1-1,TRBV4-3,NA,CASSQDFNRAPLAFF,TGCGCCAGCAGCCAAGACTTTAACAGGGCGCCTTTAGCTTTCTTT
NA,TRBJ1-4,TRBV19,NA,CASTGKANTNNEKLFF,TGTGCCAGTACGGGAAAAGCCAACACGAATAATGAAAAACTGTTTTTT
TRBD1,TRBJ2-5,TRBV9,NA,CASSPTGTGQSGTQYF,TGTGCCAGCAGCCCAACTGGGACAGGGCAGTCGGGGACCCAGTACTTC
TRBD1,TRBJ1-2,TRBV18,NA,CASSPEQGKYGYTF,TGTGCCAGCTCACCCGAACAGGGGAAGTATGGCTACACCTTC
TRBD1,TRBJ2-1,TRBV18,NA,CASSPATGLYNEQFF,TGTGCCAGCTCCCCGGCGACAGGGTTGTACAATGAGCAGTTCTTC
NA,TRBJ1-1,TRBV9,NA,CASSVEGMNTEAFF,TGTGCCAGCAGCGTAGAGGGGATGAACACTGAAGCTTTCTTT
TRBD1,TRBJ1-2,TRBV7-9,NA,CASRPAGQPFNYGYTF,TGTGCCAGCAGACCGGCGGGACAGCCCTTTAACTATGGCTACACCTTC
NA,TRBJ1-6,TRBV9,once,CASSVEEGTNSPLHF,TGTGCCAGCAGCGTAGAGGAGGGAACCAATTCACCCCTCCACTTT
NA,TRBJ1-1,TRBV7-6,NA,CASRMTDLGGTEAFF,TGTGCCAGCAGGATGACAGATCTAGGGGGTACTGAAGCTTTCTTT
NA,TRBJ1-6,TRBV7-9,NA,CASTDSRVNSPLHF,TGTGCCAGCACAGATTCCAGGGTTAATTCACCCCTCCACTTT
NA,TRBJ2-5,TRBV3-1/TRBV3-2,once,CASSQLSGHGQETQYF,TGTGCCAGCAGCCAATTGTCTGGACACGGACAAGAGACCCAGTACTTC
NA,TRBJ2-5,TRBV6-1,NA,CASSEVWFGGTKNRQETQYF,TGTGCCAGCAGTGAAGTTTGGTTTGGGGGGACGAAAAACAGACAAGAGACCCAGTACTTC
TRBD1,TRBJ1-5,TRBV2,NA,CASTMMTGHQPQHF,TGTGCCAGCACCATGATGACAGGGCACCAGCCCCAGCATTTT
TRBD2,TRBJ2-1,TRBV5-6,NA,CASSLKLAAYNEQFF,TGTGCCAGCAGCTTGAAACTAGCGGCCTACAATGAGCAGTTCTTC
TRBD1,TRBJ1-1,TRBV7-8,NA,CASSLGGSRGWTEAFF,TGTGCCAGCAGCTTAGGAGGGTCCAGGGGGTGGACTGAAGCTTTCTTT
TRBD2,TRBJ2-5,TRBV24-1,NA,CATSDPRGREGPQYF,TGTGCCACCAGTGACCCCAGAGGAAGGGAGGGTCCCCAGTACTTC
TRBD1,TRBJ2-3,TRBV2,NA,CASSREDRGRKYF,TGTGCCAGCAGCCGCGAAGACAGGGGGCGCAAGTATTTT
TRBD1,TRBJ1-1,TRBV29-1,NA,CSVYRGGFNTEAFF,TGCAGCGTCTACAGGGGGGGATTTAACACTGAAGCTTTCTTT
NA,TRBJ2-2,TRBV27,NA,CASTPSSGTTGELFF,TGTGCCAGCACCCCTTCGTCGGGTACAACCGGGGAGCTGTTTTTT
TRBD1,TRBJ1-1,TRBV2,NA,CASRKQGGRTEAFF,TGTGCCAGCAGAAAACAGGGGGGTCGCACTGAAGCTTTCTTT
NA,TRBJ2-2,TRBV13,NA,CASSLSGTNTGELFF,TGTGCCAGCAGCTTATCCGGGACGAACACCGGGGAGCTGTTTTTT
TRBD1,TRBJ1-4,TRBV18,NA,CASSDNRGTNEKLFF,TGTGCCAGCTCAGACAACAGGGGAACTAATGAAAAACTGTTTTTT
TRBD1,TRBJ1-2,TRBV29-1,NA,CSVEGTQGYGYTF,TGCAGCGTCGAAGGCACACAGGGGTATGGCTACACCTTC
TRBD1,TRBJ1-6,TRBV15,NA,CATSFGQGGNSPLHF,TGTGCCACCAGCTTCGGACAGGGTGGGAATTCACCCCTCCACTTT
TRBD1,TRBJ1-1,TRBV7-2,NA,CASSLSLGQGLEAFF,TGTGCCAGCAGCTTAAGTTTGGGACAGGGACTTGAGGCTTTCTTT